Shown below are 31 T cell receptor beta chains from a single sample sequenced in a study of cytomegalovirus exposure and HLA in healthy donors. Sequencing used immunoSEQ multiplex PCR; TCRdb keeps in-frame clones, though not all of them. Of fewer than 85,000 clones detected, about 93% appear once; the ten largest clones hold about 0.63%. The sample consisted of PBMCs. These receptors were collected from a woman in her late teens or twenties in good health and CMV-seronegative.

CDR3: CASSKSGGVGREQFF. DNA for the CDR3: TGTGCCAGCAGCAAATCAGGGGGCGTGGGTCGTGAGCAGTTCTTC. The J gene is TRBJ2-1, the V gene TRBV7-9, with TRBD1 matching over 8 bases. The CDR3 totals 15 residues. With V trimmed by 5 bases and J by 9 bases, 12 bases remained unmatched. The germline V gene has CDR1 SEHNR and CDR2 FQNEAQ (reference sequence).

This chain joins TRBV6-1 and TRBJ1-1, with 7 nucleotides matching TRBD1. The CDR3 covers 13 residues. Per germline, CDR1 MNHNS and CDR2 SASEGT. The V gene end was trimmed by 9 bases and the J gene end by 6 bases; junction bases not matched to a gene: 10. In nucleotides, the CDR3 is TGTGCCAGTAGTAAGACAGGGAAATCTGAAGCTTTCTTT. It specifies CASSKTGKSEAFF.

The chain recombines TRBV5-8 with TRBJ1-5; tentatively, D is TRBD1 (5 bases). CDR1 and CDR2 from the germline V gene are SGHTS and YDEGEE. This CDR3 is 13 amino acids long. V was clipped by 0 bases and J by 4 bases, with 5 bases between them. CDR3 nucleotides: TGTGCCAGCAGCTTGGACAGGAATCAGCCCCAGCATTTT. Its translation: CASSLDRNQPQHF.

The V call is TRBV11-2, the J call TRBJ2-1; D unresolved. Germline V gene lookup returns CDR1 SGHAT and CDR2 FQNNGV. V lost 5 bases and J 4 bases, leaving 15 bases between the germline ends. This CDR3 has 15 amino acids. CDR3 sequence: CASSPLIPPYNEQFF. The DNA for the CDR3 is TGTGCCAGCAGCCCCCTTATCCCCCCTTACAATGAGCAGTTCTTC.

The chain employs TRBV28 and TRBJ2-5; perhaps TRBD1 as D (5 bases). The CDR3 runs to 17 residues. Between the trimmed V and J ends, which lost 5 bases and 3 bases, there was a span of 22 bases. Per germline, CDR1 MDHEN and CDR2 SYDVKM. CDR3 in amino acids: CASSARDSGDLKETQYF. The CDR3 DNA reads TGTGCCAGCAGTGCCAGGGATTCCGGTGATTTAAAAGAGACCCAGTACTTC. Full variable domain (rest looked up from reference TRBV28 and TRBJ2-5): DVKVTQSSRYLVKRTGEKVFLECVQDMDHENMFWYRQDPGLGLRLIYFSYDVKMKEKGDIPEGYSVSREKKERFSLILESASTNQTSMYLCASSARDSGDLKETQYFGPGTRLLVL.

The chain has TRBV23-1 and TRBJ1-5, with 9 bases matching TRBD1. TRBV23-1 is given ORF status, its function remaining uncertain. The CDR3 has 16 amino acids. The J segment lost 4 bases and the V segment lost 0 bases, leaving 4 bases of the junction unmatched. This CDR3 is CASSQSWDRENQPQHF. The CDR3 nucleotides are TGCGCCAGCAGTCAATCTTGGGACAGGGAAAATCAGCCCCAGCATTTT.

CDR3 sequence (DNA): TGCGCCAGCAGCCAAGGAGAGGGGACAGGGACTGGAAACACCATATATTTT. As protein: CASSQGEGTGTGNTIYF. V gene TRBV4-1 combines with J gene TRBJ1-3, with TRBD1 identical over 9 bases. The V segment lost 1 base and the J segment 2 bases; nucleotides outside the gene matches: 6. This CDR3 is built from 17 residues. CDR1 and CDR2 (germline): MGHRA, YSYEKL.

This chain connects TRBV14 to TRBJ1-6; 7 bases match TRBD1. CDR3 length: 16 amino acids. Germline V gene lookup returns CDR1 SGHDN and CDR2 FVKESK. The V gene end was trimmed by 0 bases and the J gene end by 10 bases; junction bases not matched to a gene: 9. The CDR3 reads CASSQEGRGHRSPLHF. Written as DNA, the CDR3 is TGTGCCAGCAGCCAAGAAGGTAGGGGGCATCGATCACCCCTCCACTTT. The whole variable domain, filled in from reference TRBV14 and TRBJ1-6, reads EAGVTQFPSHSVIEKGQTVTLRCDPISGHDNLYWYRRVMGKEIKFLLHFVKESKQDESGMPNNRFLAERTGGTYSTLKVQPAELEDSGVYFCASSQEGRGHRSPLHFGNGTRLTVT.

The genes are TRBV16 and TRBJ2-6; 11 bases map to TRBD1. From germline, CDR1 is KGHSY and CDR2 FQNENV. V shed 3 bases and J 3 bases; nucleotides not matched to a gene: 7. The CDR3 is made up of 18 amino acids. Here the CDR3 DNA reads TGTGCCAGCAGCCATCCGGGACAGGGGGGAATTGGGGCCAACGTCCTGACTTTC. It translates to CASSHPGQGGIGANVLTF.

This chain connects TRBV18 to TRBJ2-5; 9 positions match TRBD2. Germline V lookup: CDR1 KGHSH, CDR2 LQKENI. The V and J ends lost 3 bases and 3 bases, in that order; junction bases with no gene match: 11. This CDR3 is built from 17 residues. The CDR3 coding sequence is TGTGCCAGCTCACCTCAGGGCCCGGGACTAGCAGAAGAGACCCAGTACTTC. This codes for CASSPQGPGLAEETQYF.

The V gene is TRBV2, the J gene TRBJ1-2; 9 positions agree with TRBD1. The CDR3 has 14 residues. Germline CDR1 reads SNHLY; CDR2 reads FYNNEI. J gave up 12 bases and V 6 bases, and 14 bases lay outside the gene matches. The CDR3: CASSQNGRDRVNTF. The CDR3 bases are TGTGCCAGCAGCCAGAACGGACGGGACAGGGTGAACACCTTC.

This chain joins TRBV6-1 and TRBJ2-2; TRBD1 agrees at 9 bases. With V trimmed by 2 bases and J by 7 bases, 8 bases remained unmatched. This CDR3 has 16 residues. Per the germline V gene, CDR1 is MNHNS and CDR2 is SASEGT. In DNA form, the CDR3 reads TGTGCCAGCAGTGAACTGGGACAGGGAAGGGGCGGGGAGCTGTTTTTT. It encodes CASSELGQGRGGELFF.

The chain employs TRBV18 and TRBJ1-2; D is ambiguous. The CDR3 runs 13 residues. Trimming took 5 bases from V and 2 from J, leaving 9 bases between them. The germline gives CDR1 KGHSH, CDR2 LQKENI. The CDR3 spells CASSEGSNYGYTF. The CDR3 coding sequence is TGTGCCAGCTCAGAAGGGAGCAACTATGGCTACACCTTC.

The rearrangement joins TRBV5-6 to TRBJ2-7; 8 positions agree with TRBD2. The germline gives CDR1 SGHDT, CDR2 YYEEEE. The J segment lost 6 bases and the V segment lost 6 bases, leaving 8 bases of the junction unmatched. CDR3 length equals 13 residues. This chain's CDR3 is CASTLGAGGEQYF. CDR3 DNA sequence: TGTGCCAGCACCCTGGGGGCGGGGGGCGAGCAGTACTTC.

V gene TRBV5-5 combines with J gene TRBJ2-1; maybe TRBD1 (6 bases). Trimming pared 5 bases from V and 6 bases from J, leaving 12 bases between. The CDR3 is made up of 13 amino acids. Germline CDR1 is SGHKS and CDR2 is YYEKEE (reference sequence). CDR3 loop: CASRRGQSNEQFF. CDR3 in DNA: TGTGCCAGCAGAAGGGGACAATCCAATGAGCAGTTCTTC. Based on the CDR3 plus reference TRBV5-5 and TRBJ2-1, the full variable domain is DAGVTQSPTHLIKTRGQQVTLRCSPISGHKSVSWYQQVLGQGPQFIFQYYEKEERGRGNFPDRFSARQFPNYSSELNVNALLLGDSALYLCASRRGQSNEQFFGPGTRLTVL.

The rearrangement uses TRBV19 and TRBJ1-1; D might be TRBD1 (5 bases). Germline CDR1 reads LNHDA; CDR2 reads SQIVND (reference sequence). The V gene lost 7 bases and the J gene lost 5 bases, with 17 bases spanning the gap. This CDR3 is 14 amino acids long. DNA of the CDR3: TGTGCCAGTACCTCCTGGGCAGGGCGGACTGAAGCTTTCTTT. Translated, it gives CASTSWAGRTEAFF.

This chain connects TRBV6-5 to TRBJ2-7, with D maybe TRBD1 (6 bases). The V and J ends lost 0 bases and 3 bases respectively, with 12 bases between them. This CDR3 has 15 amino acids. Looked up from germline, CDR1 is MNHEY and CDR2 is SVGAGI. The CDR3 sequence: CASSYSGQPDYEQYF. The CDR3 nucleotides read TGTGCCAGCAGTTACTCGGGACAACCGGACTACGAGCAGTACTTC.

The chain is built from TRBV28 and TRBJ1-3; no definite D call. The V and J ends lost 6 bases and 0 bases respectively, with 12 bases between them. The CDR3 contains 15 residues. Germline V gene sequence: CDR1 MDHEN, CDR2 SYDVKM. The CDR3 nucleotides read TGTGCCAGCAGATCACTCCGATACTCTGGAAACACCATATATTTT. Residues: CASRSLRYSGNTIYF.

DNA of the CDR3: TGTGCCAGTGTAAAGAACACTGAAGCTTTCTTT. It translates to CASVKNTEAFF. This rearrangement joins TRBV27 to TRBJ1-1; D gene ambiguous. V was shortened by 9 bases and J by 1 base, with 6 bases between the two germline ends. Looked up from germline, CDR1 is MNHEY and CDR2 is SMNVEV (reference sequence). CDR3 size: 11 residues.

This sequence joins TRBV18 and TRBJ1-1; D gene uncertain. V was pared by 2 bases and J by 2 bases, with 12 bases between. CDR3 length: 15 residues. Germline V lookup: CDR1 KGHSH, CDR2 LQKENI. The CDR3 is CASSPAGVANTEAFF. CDR3 nucleotides: TGTGCCAGCTCACCAGCCGGGGTGGCTAACACTGAAGCTTTCTTT. Full variable domain (missing parts from reference TRBV18 and TRBJ1-1): NAGVMQNPRHLVRRRGQEARLRCSPMKGHSHVYWYRQLPEEGLKFMVYLQKENIIDESGMPKERFSAEFPKEGPSILRIQQVVRGDSAAYFCASSPAGVANTEAFFGQGTRLTVV.

The chain combines TRBV4-3 with TRBJ2-3; the D gene is possibly TRBD1 (6 bases). CDR3 length: 15 residues. The germline V gene encodes CDR1 LGHNA and CDR2 YSLEER. V shed 1 base and J shed 3 bases, with 11 bases lying between them. This CDR3 is CASSQGQDWTDTQYF. The CDR3 DNA sequence: TGCGCCAGCAGCCAAGGACAGGATTGGACAGATACGCAGTATTTT.

The genes are TRBV7-2 and TRBJ2-3, with D perhaps TRBD1 (6 bases). V shed 5 bases and J shed 2 bases, with 20 bases lying between them. The CDR3 runs 17 residues. Germline CDR1 SGHTA, CDR2 FQGNSA. The DNA for the CDR3 is TGTGCCAGCAGCCATCTTCGACAGGCTAAATTCACAGATACGCAGTATTTT. Its protein is CASSHLRQAKFTDTQYF.

The CDR3 nucleotides are TGTGCCAGCAGTTTCAGGGGTGCGGATACGCAGTATTTT. This codes for CASSFRGADTQYF. This rearrangement joins TRBV6-6 to TRBJ2-3, with D possibly matching TRBD1 (6 bases). Germline CDR1 is MNHNY and CDR2 is SVGAGI (reference sequence). The CDR3 is made up of 13 amino acids. Deletions cut 4 bases from V and 6 bases from J, with 11 bases between.

The V and J genes are TRBV18 and TRBJ2-1, with TRBD2 matching over 12 bases. This CDR3 comprises 16 residues. The V and J ends lost 2 bases and 6 bases, in that order; junction bases with no gene match: 5. Germline V lookup: CDR1 KGHSH, CDR2 LQKENI. CDR3 DNA: TGTGCCAGCTCACCAGAATCTAGCGGGGGGGTCAATGAGCAGTTCTTC. Residues: CASSPESSGGVNEQFF.

The chain employs TRBV18 and TRBJ2-1, with TRBD1 matching 9 bases. Germline loops: CDR1 KGHSH, CDR2 LQKENI. CDR3 length: 14 residues. J gave up 9 bases and V 4 bases, and 7 bases lay outside the gene matches. This chain's CDR3 is CASSQQGARSEQFF. CDR3 DNA sequence: TGTGCCAGCTCACAACAGGGGGCTAGGTCTGAGCAGTTCTTC.

J is TRBJ1-1 and V is TRBV28; 7 bases agree with TRBD1. Germline V CDR1 and CDR2: MDHEN, SYDVKM. Trimming took 6 bases from V and 1 from J; bases not matched to a gene: 5. This CDR3 is built from 14 residues. The CDR3 region has the DNA TGTGCCAGCAGACTGGGGACAGCGAACACTGAAGCTTTCTTT. Amino acids: CASRLGTANTEAFF.

This chain joins TRBV30 and TRBJ2-7, with 14 bases matching TRBD2. The CDR3 runs 14 residues. The ends lost 6 bases at V and 5 bases at J; junction bases unmatched: 6. CDR1 and CDR2 from the germline V gene are GTSNPN and SVGIG (reference sequence). The CDR3 DNA reads as TGTGCCTGCCTGGGACTAGCGGGGGTCAACGAGCAGTACTTC. Protein: CACLGLAGVNEQYF.

This rearrangement joins TRBV5-6 to TRBJ1-2; 9 positions match TRBD1. V gave up 2 bases and J gave up 4 bases; unmatched junction bases: 6. CDR1 and CDR2 from the germline V gene are SGHDT and YYEEEE. CDR3 length: 15 residues. The CDR3 bases are TGTGCCAGCAGCTTTCTCCTGACAGGGGGCTATGGCTACACCTTC. This sequence encodes CASSFLLTGGYGYTF.

The rearrangement joins TRBV6-1 to TRBJ1-5, with 10 bases lining up with TRBD1. V was pared by 4 bases and J by 2 bases, with 17 bases of the junction left unmatched. Germline V lookup: CDR1 MNHNS, CDR2 SASEGT. The CDR3 loop spans 20 amino acids. In DNA, the CDR3 is TGTGCCAGCAGTGCTAGACAGGGGGCGGGTTGGGATATTGGCAATCAGCCCCAGCATTTT. This sequence encodes CASSARQGAGWDIGNQPQHF.

The chain employs TRBV7-9 and TRBJ2-1, with D unresolved. The CDR3 runs to 13 residues. The V gene lost 1 base and the J gene lost 9 bases, with 10 bases spanning the gap. The germline gives CDR1 SEHNR, CDR2 FQNEAQ (reference sequence). The CDR3: CASSLGSLAEQFF. CDR3 DNA: TGTGCCAGCAGCTTAGGCAGCTTAGCTGAGCAGTTCTTC.

The chain combines TRBV7-2 with TRBJ1-6, with 8 bases lining up with TRBD1. J gave up 7 bases and V 6 bases, and 11 bases lay outside the gene matches. This CDR3 contains 16 residues. Per germline, CDR1 SGHTA and CDR2 FQGNSA. CDR3 bases: TGTGCCAGCAGTCCACAGACAGGGGCTACGAATTCACCCCTCCACTTT. Translated: CASSPQTGATNSPLHF.